This TCR beta chain was retrieved from a study of T cell responses to AZD1222 COVID-19 vaccine. This clone was seen a single time. Sequenced by immunoSEQ multiplex PCR; TCRdb stores in-frame clones only, minus some. This sample yields around 160,000 clones, of which about 93% are seen a single time; roughly 2% belongs to the top ten. This CDR3 is 15 amino acids long. Per germline, CDR1 SGHTA and CDR2 FQGNSA. The V gene lost 5 bases and the J gene lost 7 bases, with 18 bases spanning the gap. The receptor was derived from an adult in good health. The J gene is TRBJ1-5, the V gene TRBV7-2, with a possible D match to TRBD1 (5 bases). Source: peripheral blood, taken on day 0 of AZD1222 vaccination. Written as DNA, the CDR3 is TGTGCCAGCAGCGTAACCGGGTCCCCAGGGCAGCCCCAGCATTTT. As protein: CASSVTGSPGQPQHF. The whole variable domain, filled in from reference TRBV7-2 and TRBJ1-5, reads GAGVSQSPSNKVTEKGKDVELRCDPISGHTALYWYRQSLGQGLEFLIYFQGNSAPDKSGLPSDRFSAERTGGSVSTLTIQRTQQEDSAVYLCASSVTGSPGQPQHFGDGTRLSIL.